This is a list of T cell receptor beta chains from one sample in a study of cytomegalovirus exposure and HLA in healthy donors. Measured with immunoSEQ multiplex PCR; TCRdb has only the in-frame clones, and not every one. The repertoire holds 150,000 to 170,000 clones, with 70% to 80% as singletons. The specimen was PBMCs. The source is a man in his thirties or forties in good health and CMV-seropositive. CDR3s include the opening cysteine and the closing phenylalanine or tryptophan.

v_call	cdr3_aa
TRBV7-2	CASSLGDRLNTEAFF
TRBV9	CASSVRAGGLNEQFF
TRBV9	CASRAGGTVYGYTF
TRBV19	CASSILAGDNEQFF
TRBV7-3	CASSLLGLATDTQYF
TRBV10-3	CAISKGVMDNQPQHF
TRBV4-2	CASSHESASNTGELFF
TRBV13	CASSLLGGDTGELFF
TRBV29-1	CSVGRGTKETQYF
TRBV28	CASRGPGDAGELFF
TRBV7-8	CASSLEGGSYNEQFF
TRBV6-1	CASSESPRTYEQYF
TRBV14	CASSQGLGAAGEYGYTF
TRBV7-9	CASSLGQTITDTQYF
TRBV5-1	CASSEWTGSYNEQFF
TRBV5-4	CASSFGTRGTEAFF
TRBV10-3	CATSSGGLQETQYF
TRBV6-5	CASSSQTAQGPTF
TRBV28	CASTRQGVYGYTF
TRBV28	CASRTDRVETQYF
TRBV29-1	CSVSTLTSGTSEQYF
TRBV5-1	CASSSVHPYEQYF
TRBV9	CASSVNGRSSAKDEQYF
TRBV9	CASSVELAGRDTQYF
TRBV28	CASSLLAGTGELFF
TRBV7-9	CASRHRDYSYGNEQFF
TRBV30	CAWSVRGREKLFF
TRBV6-6	CASLTGNYGYTF
TRBV4-2	CASSRDRGEFGELFF
TRBV5-6	CASARAVETQYF
TRBV4-1	CASSQGVGTRNEQFF
TRBV19	CASSMEGHQPQHF
TRBV5-1	CASSLAPTPGGNYGYTF
TRBV7-8	CASSLDTRTGNTIYF
TRBV27	CASSLQGRTEAFF
TRBV5-6	CASSLGRAGTYEQYF
TRBV19	CASSIPLQLSGTLKNIQYF
TRBV6-6	CASSYSEGQAQDTF
TRBV13	CASSLPQDRVYGYTF
TRBV2	CASSEYGTGDYEQYF
TRBV4-2	CASSQDWRRDEQYF
TRBV4-2	CASSQSGSVPARDEQYF
TRBV18	CASSSQGSGNQPQHF
TRBV4-1	CASSRDRGNEQFF
TRBV11-3	CASSHPRERDEQFF
TRBV5-1	CASRPTSGTEGTQYF